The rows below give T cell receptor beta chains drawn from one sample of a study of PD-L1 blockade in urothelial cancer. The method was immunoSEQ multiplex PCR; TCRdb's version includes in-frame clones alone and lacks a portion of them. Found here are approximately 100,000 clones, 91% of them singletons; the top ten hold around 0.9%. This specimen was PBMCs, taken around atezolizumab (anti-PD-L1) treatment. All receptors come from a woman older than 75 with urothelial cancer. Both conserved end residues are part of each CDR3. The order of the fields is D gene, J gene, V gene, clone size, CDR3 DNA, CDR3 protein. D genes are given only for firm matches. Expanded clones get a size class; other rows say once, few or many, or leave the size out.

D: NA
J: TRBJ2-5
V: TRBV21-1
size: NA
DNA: TGTGCCAGCAGCATGGCCGAGTCTCGGGGGGGGGAGACCCAGTACTTC
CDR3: CASSMAESRGGETQYF

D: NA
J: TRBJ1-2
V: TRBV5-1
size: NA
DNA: TGCGCCAGCAGCTCGGACAGTTATGGCTACACCTTC
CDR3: CASSSDSYGYTF

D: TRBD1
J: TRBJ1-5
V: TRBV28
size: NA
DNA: TGTGCCAGCAGTATTCGGGTGGCAGGGGGACAGCAGCCCCAGCATTTT
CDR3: CASSIRVAGGQQPQHF

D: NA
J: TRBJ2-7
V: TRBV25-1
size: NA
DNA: TGTGCCAGCAGTGCCCAGGTGGTAGGGGCCTACGAGCAGTACTTC
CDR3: CASSAQVVGAYEQYF

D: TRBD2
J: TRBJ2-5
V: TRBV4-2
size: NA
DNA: TGTGCCAGCAGCCAAGAGGGACTAGCGGGGACCCTCCAAGAGACCCAGTACTTC
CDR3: CASSQEGLAGTLQETQYF

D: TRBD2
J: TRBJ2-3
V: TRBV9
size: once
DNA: TGTGCCAGCAGCATTCTAGCGGGAGGCAGAGATACGCAGTATTTT
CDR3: CASSILAGGRDTQYF

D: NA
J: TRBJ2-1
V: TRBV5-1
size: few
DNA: TGCGCCAGCAGCCCCTCAGGGGTAACCAGCTCCTACAATGAGCAGTTCTTC
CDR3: CASSPSGVTSSYNEQFF

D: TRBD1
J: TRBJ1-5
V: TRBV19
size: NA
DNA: TGTGCCAGCCATCTTGGGACAGGGAGTTCGCAGCCCCAGCATTTT
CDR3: CASHLGTGSSQPQHF

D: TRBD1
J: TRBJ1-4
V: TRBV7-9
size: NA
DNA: TGTGCCAGCAGCTTAGCGTCGGGACAGGGGGGTGAAAAACTGTTTTTT
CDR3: CASSLASGQGGEKLFF

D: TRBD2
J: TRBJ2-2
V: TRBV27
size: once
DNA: TGTGCCAGCAGTTTCGAAGGGAGGGCCTGGCTTCGAAACACCGGGGAGCTGTTTTTT
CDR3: CASSFEGRAWLRNTGELFF

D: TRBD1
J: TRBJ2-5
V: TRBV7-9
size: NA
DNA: TGTGCCAGCAGCTACGGGACAGGGGGCATCGAGACCCAGTACTTC
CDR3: CASSYGTGGIETQYF

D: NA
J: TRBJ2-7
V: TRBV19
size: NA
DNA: TGTGCCAGGCTTGACTCGAGCTCCTACGAGCAGTACTTC
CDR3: CARLDSSSYEQYF

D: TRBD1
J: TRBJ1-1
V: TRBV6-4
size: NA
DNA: TGTGCCAGCAGATCGGGACAGGGGGGGCACACTGAAGCTTTCTTT
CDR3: CASRSGQGGHTEAFF

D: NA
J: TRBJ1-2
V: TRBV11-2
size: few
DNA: TGTGCCAGCAACAATCAGGGCCAATATGGCTACACCTTC
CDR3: CASNNQGQYGYTF

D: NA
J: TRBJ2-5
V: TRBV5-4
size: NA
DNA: TGTGCCAGCACCATGACAGGGATGGAGGGGGAGACCCAGTACTTC
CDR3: CASTMTGMEGETQYF

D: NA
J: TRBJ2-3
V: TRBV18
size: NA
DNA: TGTGCCAGCTCACCCCGGGACATCACAGATACGCAGTATTTT
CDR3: CASSPRDITDTQYF

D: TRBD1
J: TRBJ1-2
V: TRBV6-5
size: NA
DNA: TGTGCCAGCAGATTGGACAGGGTTCACTATGGCTACACCTTC
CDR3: CASRLDRVHYGYTF

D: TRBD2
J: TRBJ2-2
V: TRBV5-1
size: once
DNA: TGCGCCAGCAGCCCCGGGACTAGCGTTTCCGGGGAGCTGTTTTTT
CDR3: CASSPGTSVSGELFF

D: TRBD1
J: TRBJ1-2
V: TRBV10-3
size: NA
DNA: TGTGCCATCAGTGAGGTGACAGGGGGGAATAACTATGGCTACACCTTC
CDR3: CAISEVTGGNNYGYTF

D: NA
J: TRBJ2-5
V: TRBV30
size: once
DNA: TGTGCCTGGAGCGACTCGGGACTCGGGGAGACCCAGTACTTC
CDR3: CAWSDSGLGETQYF

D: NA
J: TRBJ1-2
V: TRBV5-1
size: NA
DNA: TGCGCCAGCAGCTTGGGAACAGAAAGTAACTATGGCTACACCTTC
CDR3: CASSLGTESNYGYTF

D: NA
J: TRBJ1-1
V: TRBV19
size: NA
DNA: TGTGCCAGTAGTATAGCACAGATGAACACTGAAGCTTTCTTT
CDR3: CASSIAQMNTEAFF

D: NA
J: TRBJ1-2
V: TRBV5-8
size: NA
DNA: TGTGCCAGCAGCTTGGATGGAGCGAGCTATGGCTACACCTTC
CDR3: CASSLDGASYGYTF